This TCR beta chain was identified in a study of PD-L1 blockade in urothelial cancer. Study observations and caveats: Durable-benefit cases showed more tumor-associated blood clone expansion at 3 weeks.

Germline V gene sequence: CDR1 SGHRS, CDR2 YFSETQ. CDR3 length equals 16 residues. J lost 0 bases, V lost 2 bases, and 5 bases had no gene match. Time point reported: pretreatment peripheral blood. Comments on this clone: Antigen: not known.

Generated by immunoSEQ multiplex PCR, the TCRdb table keeps only in-frame clones and is missing some. The table lists more than 35,000 clones, 85% of them singletons. Sequenced material: PBMCs, taken around atezolizumab (anti-PD-L1) treatment. The clonotype was recovered from a man of 80 years or more with urothelial cancer. The chain couples TRBV5-1 to TRBJ2-5, with 9 bases fitting TRBD1. The CDR3 here is CASSFGTGFHQETQYF. The CDR3, as DNA: TGCGCCAGCAGCTTCGGGACAGGGTTTCACCAAGAGACCCAGTACTTC.